This T cell receptor (beta chain) was identified during a study of identical twins. TCRdb redid the calling of the 5' RACE reads with MiXCR, one entry per CDR3 protein. In the table there are approximately 410,000 distinct CDR3 sequences, less than 20% of which are singletons. This clonotype was counted a few times. Antigen unknown. The CDR3 is made up of 13 amino acids. The germline V and J ends were trimmed by 1 base and 2 bases, with 9 bases remaining between them. Germline CDR1 is DFQATT and CDR2 is SNEGSKA (reference sequence). Findings of the study overall: Twin pairs had excess sharing that was weaker in beta out-of-frame sequences. Findings came from cross-sectional statistics, without long-term follow-up of donors. Models came in too low on out-of-frame TCR alpha sharing in monozygotic twins.

Material for sequencing was naive T cells sorted from blood. This TCR derives from a middle-aged man in good health. This chain joins TRBV20-1 and TRBJ2-7; D is unresolved. The CDR3, as DNA: TGCAGTGCTAGAGGGGATATTACCTACGAGCAGTACTTC. This encodes CSARGDITYEQYF.